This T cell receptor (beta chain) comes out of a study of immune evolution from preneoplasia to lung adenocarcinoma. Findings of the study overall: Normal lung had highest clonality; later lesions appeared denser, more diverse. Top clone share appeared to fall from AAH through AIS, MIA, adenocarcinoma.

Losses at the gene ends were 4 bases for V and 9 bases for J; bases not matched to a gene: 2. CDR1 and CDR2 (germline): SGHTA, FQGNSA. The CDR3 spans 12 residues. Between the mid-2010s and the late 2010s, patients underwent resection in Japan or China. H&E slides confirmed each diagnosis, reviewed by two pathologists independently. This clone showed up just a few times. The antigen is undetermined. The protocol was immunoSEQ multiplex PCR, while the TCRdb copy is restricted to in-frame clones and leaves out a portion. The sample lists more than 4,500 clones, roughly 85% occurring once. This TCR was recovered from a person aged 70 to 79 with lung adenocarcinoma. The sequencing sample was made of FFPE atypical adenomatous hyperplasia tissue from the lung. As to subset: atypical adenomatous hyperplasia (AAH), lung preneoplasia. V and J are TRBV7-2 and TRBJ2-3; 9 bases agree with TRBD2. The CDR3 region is CASSWREGTQYF. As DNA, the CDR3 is TGTGCCAGCAGCTGGCGGGAGGGGACGCAGTATTTT.